This TCR beta chain is drawn from a study of lymphopenia after photon versus proton radiotherapy. General study results and limits: Authors raise, but do not show, better survival with proton therapy. In patients who died, overall survival fell as post-nadir TCR diversity dropped more. Proton therapy kept repertoires fairly stable, unlike photons, which gained effector/memory cells.

The data were produced by immunoSEQ multiplex PCR, yet TCRdb's version contains in-frame clones alone and is incomplete. The data show about 40,000 clones, around 83% seen once. This clone was picked up a small number of times. Its antigen remains unidentified. CDR1 and CDR2 (germline): LNHDA, SQIVND (reference sequence). Trimming took 3 bases from V and 5 from J, leaving 13 bases between them. The CDR3 is made up of 14 amino acids. The V and J genes are TRBV19 and TRBJ1-1; D perhaps matches TRBD1 (6 bases). The receptor was derived from a woman in her sixties or seventies with pancreatic cancer. Some clones in this sample may be carry-over from other donors' samples. This specimen was peripheral blood, taken from a patient treated with proton-based radiotherapy. The CDR3 sequence: CASSMGRQGTEAFF. CDR3 coding DNA: TGTGCCAGTAGTATGGGCAGGCAGGGGACTGAAGCTTTCTTT.